Each of the 11 T cell receptor delta chains below was sequenced from the same sample in a study of gamma-delta T cells after stem cell transplantation. TCRdb called clones from the RT-PCR reads again using CATT. The sample holds some 100 delta-chain clones, roughly 46% seen once. Input material: gamma-delta T cells. These receptors were taken from a human donor. It is not recorded whose cells these are; they may come from a transplant donor. This table probably holds off-target reads from a library built for another chain.

The V call is TRDV2, the J call TRDJ1; 9 positions match TRDD3. V lost 0 bases to trimming and J lost 3 bases; unmatched junction nucleotides: 19. This CDR3 is 20 amino acids long. Germline V gene sequence: CDR1 GEAIGNYY, CDR2 EKD. CDR3 sequence: CACDTVHPTSGIRGADKLIF. CDR3 coding DNA: TGTGCCTGTGACACCGTGCATCCTACGTCGGGGATACGCGGGGCCGATAAACTCATCTTT.

This clone was seen just once. One end of the junction fails to match germline, which may point to a read error. The V call is TRDV2, the J call TRDJ3, with TRDD3 as a possible D gene (6 bases). CDR3 length: 17 residues. Germline V lookup: CDR1 GEAIGNYY, CDR2 EKD. CDR3 sequence reads: CACDTVLGRWDTRQMFF. DNA for the CDR3: TGTGCCTGTGACACCGTACTGGGTCGTTGGGACACCCGCCAGATGTTTTTC.

This clone has only a few counts. The chain combines TRDV2 with TRDJ1; D not resolved. Between the trimmed V and J ends, which lost 0 bases and 5 bases, there was a span of 12 bases. This CDR3 is 14 amino acids long. Germline CDR1 reads GEAIGNYY; CDR2 reads EKD. The CDR3 loop reads CACDTITRLDKLIF. The DNA for the CDR3 is TGTGCCTGTGACACCATTACGCGATTAGATAAACTCATCTTT.

This clone has just a few counts. The chain has TRDV2 and TRDJ1, with D maybe TRDD3 (6 bases). The CDR3 extends over 14 amino acids. V was pared by 1 base and J by 1 base, with 9 bases between. The V gene's germline CDR1 is GEAIGNYY and CDR2 EKD. CDR3 loop: CACDTLLGTDKLIF. The CDR3 bases are TGTGCCTGTGACACGCTACTGGGCACCGATAAACTCATCTTT.

This sequence joins TRDV2 and TRDJ1; TRDD3 might be the D (6 bases). Germline assignment: CDR1 GEAIGNYY and CDR2 EKD. The CDR3 loop spans 20 amino acids. The V and J ends lost 3 bases and 0 bases respectively, with 28 bases between them. CDR3 protein: CACDPWRARDGDPYTDKLIF. CDR3 sequence (DNA): TGTGCCTGTGACCCCTGGAGGGCCCGTGATGGGGATCCGTACACCGATAAACTCATCTTT.

The chain recombines TRDV2 with TRDJ3; 11 bases match TRDD3. Germline loops: CDR1 GEAIGNYY, CDR2 EKD. This CDR3 region has 18 residues. With V trimmed by 3 bases and J by 3 bases, 6 bases remained unmatched. CDR3 in amino acids: CACDLVGDTLWDTRQMFF. The CDR3 DNA reads as TGTGCCTGTGACTTAGTGGGGGATACGCTCTGGGACACCCGACAGATGTTTTTC.

V usage is TRDV2 and J usage is TRDJ1, with a possible D match to TRDD3 (6 bases). The V end was cut by 0 bases, the J end by 5 bases, with 15 bases between. Germline CDR1 GEAIGNYY, CDR2 EKD. The CDR3 spans 15 residues. The CDR3 sequence is CACDTVGVLGDKLIF. The CDR3 DNA reads as TGTGCCTGTGACACCGTGGGGGTCCTTGGGGATAAACTCATCTTT.

The V gene is TRDV2, the J gene TRDJ1; D is perhaps TRDD3 (5 bases). CDR1 is GEAIGNYY, CDR2 EKD, per germline. With 0 bases removed from V and 0 bases from J, the gap between germline ends came to 10 bases. The CDR3 loop spans 15 amino acids. The CDR3 DNA follows: TGTGCCTGTGACACCGTGGGGACATACACCGATAAACTCATCTTT. Its protein is CACDTVGTYTDKLIF.

The sample holds a few counts of this clone. The J gene is TRDJ1, the V gene TRDV2; 9 bases are shared with TRDD3. Trimming removed 2 bases from V and 0 bases from J; junction bases left unmatched: 3. The CDR3 sequence is 15 residues long. Germline V gene lookup returns CDR1 GEAIGNYY and CDR2 EKD. CDR3 sequence (DNA): TGTGCCTGTGACAAGCTGGGGGATGACACCGATAAACTCATCTTT. The encoded protein is CACDKLGDDTDKLIF.

This chain connects TRDV2 to TRDJ1; 8 nucleotides agree with TRDD3. Looked up from germline, CDR1 is GEAIGNYY and CDR2 is EKD. This CDR3 is built from 14 residues. J gave up 8 bases and V 3 bases, and 10 bases lay outside the gene matches. The CDR3 region is CACDALGEEIKLIF. The CDR3, as DNA: TGTGCCTGTGACGCCCTGGGGGAAGAAATCAAACTCATCTTT.

The genes are TRDV2 and TRDJ3, with TRDD3 identical over 10 bases. CDR1 is GEAIGNYY and CDR2 is EKD in the germline V gene. The junction had 8 bases not matched to a gene; V was cut back by 1 base and J by 0 bases. CDR3 length equals 20 residues. CDR3 residues: CACDTAGGYAHSWDTRQMFF. CDR3 bases: TGTGCCTGTGACACTGCCGGGGGATACGCTCACTCCTGGGACACCCGACAGATGTTTTTC.